Listed below are T cell receptor beta chains from one sample, sequenced in a study of T cell responses to AZD1222 COVID-19 vaccine. Sequencing used immunoSEQ multiplex PCR; TCRdb keeps in-frame clones, though not all of them. The sample holds 100,000 to 130,000 clones, approximately 86% seen once. Here the sequenced sample was peripheral blood, taken on day 0 of AZD1222 vaccination. Receptor source: an adult in good health. Both conserved end residues are part of each CDR3. D genes are given only for firm matches. A row's size may be missing; if present it is once, few, many or a size class.

clone_size | j_call | d_call | v_call | cdr3_nt | cdr3_aa
. | TRBJ1-2 | TRBD1 | TRBV7-9 | TGTGCCAGCAGCTCCGCACAGGGGAGAATCTATGGCTACACCTTC | CASSSAQGRIYGYTF
. | TRBJ2-1 | TRBD2 | TRBV4-2 | TGTGCCAGCAGCCCGAGGGGCGGGAGGGCCTCCTACAATGAGCAGTTCTTC | CASSPRGGRASYNEQFF
. | TRBJ1-1 | . | TRBV11-3 | TGTGCCAGCAGCTTAGATCGAGACACTGAAGCTTTCTTT | CASSLDRDTEAFF
. | TRBJ1-1 | . | TRBV4-1 | TGCGCCAGCAGCCAAGGGGGACACACTGAAGCTTTCTTT | CASSQGGHTEAFF
. | TRBJ1-4 | . | TRBV2 | TGTGCCAGCAGAGTCGGACAAGCGGGAAATGAAAAACTGTTTTTT | CASRVGQAGNEKLFF
. | TRBJ2-1 | . | TRBV3-1/TRBV3-2 | TGTGCCAGCAGCAAGGAGTGGGGTTTAAGGAATGAGCAGTTCTTC | CASSKEWGLRNEQFF
. | TRBJ1-1 | . | TRBV7-3 | TGTGCCAGCAGCTTAGCAGGGAACGGGGGAGCTTTCTTT | CASSLAGNGGAFF
. | TRBJ2-3 | . | TRBV7-2 | TGTGCCAGTTCGGCACAGGATACGCAGTATTTT | CASSAQDTQYF
few | TRBJ1-2 | TRBD1 | TRBV6-2/TRBV6-3 | TGTGCCAGCAGCCGGGACAGCTATGGCTACACCTTC | CASSRDSYGYTF
. | TRBJ1-1 | . | TRBV6-6 | TGTGCCAGCAGCCCCCCGGGAGGAGGCACTGAAGCTTTCTTT | CASSPPGGGTEAFF
once | TRBJ1-6 | . | TRBV9 | TGTGCCAGCAGCTTCACCCGGAAAGGGTCACCCCTCCACTTT | CASSFTRKGSPLHF
once | TRBJ2-7 | . | TRBV29-1 | TGCAGCGTTGAGCTAACCGACTACGAGCAGTACTTC | CSVELTDYEQYF
. | TRBJ2-5 | TRBD1 | TRBV6-2/TRBV6-3 | TGTGCCAGCAGTTACACCCGGGACAGGGGGCCGAAGGCGACCCAGTACTTC | CASSYTRDRGPKATQYF
. | TRBJ1-6 | . | TRBV11-2 | TGTGCCAGCAGCTTAGTGTCGGGAAATTCACCCCTCCACTTT | CASSLVSGNSPLHF
. | TRBJ2-7 | . | TRBV15 | TGTGCCACCAGCAGAGATAGGGGATACGAGCAGTACTTC | CATSRDRGYEQYF
. | TRBJ1-5 | . | TRBV10-3 | TGTGCCATCAGCCAACAGCTAGTCAATCAGCCCCAGCATTTT | CAISQQLVNQPQHF
few | TRBJ2-1 | TRBD2 | TRBV6-5 | TGTGCCAGCAGTTCCGGGACTAGCGGGGGTACCAATGAGCAGTTCTTC | CASSSGTSGGTNEQFF
. | TRBJ1-3 | . | TRBV23-1 | TGCGCCAGCAGTCACACCGGACCTGGACCTGGAAACACCATATATTTT | CASSHTGPGPGNTIYF
. | TRBJ1-3 | . | TRBV10-3 | TGTGCCATCAGGGACACCCAGAGCTCTGGAAACACCATATATTTT | CAIRDTQSSGNTIYF
. | TRBJ2-2 | . | TRBV6-5 | TGTGCCAGCAGTTGGGGGGGCTCGAACACCGGGGAGCTGTTTTTT | CASSWGGSNTGELFF
. | TRBJ2-1 | . | TRBV7-3 | TGTGCCAGCCGACAGAACCTTAACAATGAGCAGTTCTTC | CASRQNLNNEQFF
. | TRBJ2-1 | . | TRBV5-4 | TGTGCCAGCAGCGTAGGGGCGAGCTCCTACAATGAGCAGTTCTTC | CASSVGASSYNEQFF